The rows below give T cell receptor beta chains drawn from one sample of a study of cytomegalovirus exposure and HLA in healthy donors. Measured with immunoSEQ multiplex PCR; TCRdb has only the in-frame clones, and not every one. The sample carries 90,000 to 150,000 clones, around 84% recorded once. Sequenced material: PBMCs. These receptors all come from a woman aged 25-40 years in good health and CMV-seropositive. CDR3s include the opening cysteine and the closing phenylalanine or tryptophan. The D gene is left open where the match is weak. Clone size is shown for a subset of rows, as once, few, many or a class of expanded clone.

d_call | j_call | v_call | clone_size | cdr3_nt | cdr3_aa
TRBD1 | TRBJ1-1 | TRBV4-3 | once | TGCGCCAGCAGCCAGACCGACAGGGCGGGTACTGAAGCTTTCTTT | CASSQTDRAGTEAFF
TRBD2 | TRBJ2-1 | TRBV7-2 | - | TGTGCCAGCAGCCGAACTAGCGGGGGAGCTAACAATGAGCAGTTCTTC | CASSRTSGGANNEQFF
- | TRBJ1-4 | TRBV5-5 | - | TGTGCCAGCAGCAGCGACAGCTTTAATGAAAAACTGTTTTTT | CASSSDSFNEKLFF
- | TRBJ2-3 | TRBV4-1 | - | TGCGCCAGCAGCCGCAGCCCGGGGACAGATACGCAGTATTTT | CASSRSPGTDTQYF
- | TRBJ1-1 | TRBV4-1 | - | TGCGCCAGCAGCCAAGATTTATTTCGCGGGGCCACTGAAGCTTTCTTT | CASSQDLFRGATEAFF
- | TRBJ2-2 | TRBV27 | few | TGTGCCAGCAGTTCTCAGGGGACCGGGGAGCTGTTTTTT | CASSSQGTGELFF
- | TRBJ2-5 | TRBV19 | once | TGTGCCAGTAGTGGGGACATACAAGAGACCCAGTACTTC | CASSGDIQETQYF
TRBD1 | TRBJ1-2 | TRBV27 | few | TGTGCCAGCAGTTTGACAGGGTGGGACGGGAGTAACTATGGCTACACCTTC | CASSLTGWDGSNYGYTF
- | TRBJ2-3 | TRBV7-3 | - | TGTGCCAGCAGTTCCCCCGGGGATACGCAGTATTTT | CASSSPGDTQYF
TRBD2 | TRBJ2-5 | TRBV15 | few | TGTGCCACCAGCAGAGAATTACCCGGGACTAGCTCAGAGACCCAGTACTTC | CATSRELPGTSSETQYF
- | TRBJ2-1 | TRBV7-9 | - | TGTGCCAGCAGCTCCGCCCTCCTTTGGAGGGAGAATGAGCAGTTCTTC | CASSSALLWRENEQFF
- | TRBJ1-1 | TRBV7-6 | - | TGTGCCAGCAGCCCCACGTCACGAAGCATGAACACTGAAGCTTTCTTT | CASSPTSRSMNTEAFF
TRBD1 | TRBJ1-5 | TRBV4-1 | - | TGCGCCAGCAGCCAAGAATGGGGGACAGGGGGTAATCAGCCCCAGCATTTT | CASSQEWGTGGNQPQHF
TRBD1 | TRBJ1-6 | TRBV5-1 | - | TGCGCCAGCAGCTCTTATCCGGGACAGGGGGAATCACCCCTCCACTTT | CASSSYPGQGESPLHF
- | TRBJ2-1 | TRBV14 | - | TGTGCCAGCAGCCAAGGTGTTTCGGTCCATGAGTTCTTC | CASSQGVSVHEFF
- | TRBJ1-6 | TRBV6-1 | - | TGTGCCAGCAGTGAAGTTGAAAGGGGCAGGAATTCACCCCTCCACTTT | CASSEVERGRNSPLHF
TRBD1 | TRBJ2-2 | TRBV7-6 | - | TGTGCCAGCAGCCCGACAGGGCCCCCCGGGGAGCTGTTTTTT | CASSPTGPPGELFF
- | TRBJ2-2 | TRBV9 | - | TGTGCCAGCAGCGTAAGCTGGGCCGCGAACACCGGGGAGCTGTTTTTT | CASSVSWAANTGELFF
- | TRBJ1-1 | TRBV6-6 | few | TGTGCCAGCAGTTACTCGAGGGCAGCCACTGAAGCTTTCTTT | CASSYSRAATEAFF
- | TRBJ1-1 | TRBV28 | few | TGTGCCAGCTGCTACGCGAACACTGAAGCTTTCTTT | CASCYANTEAFF
TRBD1 | TRBJ2-1 | TRBV11-2 | few | TGTGCCAGCAGCCCAGGGGGATCCAATGAGCAGTTCTTC | CASSPGGSNEQFF
- | TRBJ1-1 | TRBV25-1 | - | TGTGCCAGCAGTCACTGGACAGCTGAAGCTTTCTTT | CASSHWTAEAFF
TRBD2 | TRBJ2-5 | TRBV7-2 | - | TGTGCCAGCAGCTTCGGCGGGGGGGAAGAGACCCAGTACTTC | CASSFGGGEETQYF